Listed below are T cell receptor beta chains from one sample, sequenced in a study of T-cell memory formation after mild COVID-19. TCRdb re-derived calls from the 5' RACE reads in MiXCR, one entry per CDR3 protein. The top ten clones hold 2% to 2.5% of a sample with roughly 240,000 distinct CDR3 sequences, approximately 15% of them seen once. The sequenced material came from PBMCs or a T cell subset sorted from them (not recorded which). The receptors come from an adult woman who had mild COVID-19 (a few samples of this study predate the infection). Cell type and time point are not known. CDR3s include the opening cysteine and the closing phenylalanine or tryptophan. D genes are given only for firm matches. Some rows have no size entry. The others give once, few or many, or a class for an expanded clone.

TGTGCCAGTAGCCGAACCTGGGACAGTGGATATGGCTACACCTTC,CASSRTWDSGYGYTF,TRBV19,few,TRBJ1-2,TRBD1
TGTGCCAGCAGCCACACGGGACAGGCCTACGAGCAGTACTTC,CASSHTGQAYEQYF,TRBV4-2,few,TRBJ2-7,TRBD1
TGCGCCAGCAGCCAGACAGGGCTCAGGATCACTGAAGCTTTCTTT,CASSQTGLRITEAFF,TRBV4-1,NA,TRBJ1-1,TRBD1
TGTGCCATCAGTGAGTCGACAGGGAATTCCCCTATAGAAGCTTTCTTT,CAISESTGNSPIEAFF,TRBV10-3,NA,TRBJ1-1,TRBD1
TGCAGTGCTAGAGATGTACAGGGGAGCACAGATACGCAGTATTTT,CSARDVQGSTDTQYF,TRBV20-1,NA,TRBJ2-3,TRBD1
TGTGCCAGCAGCCAACCCGAGCGGACTAGCGGGGGTACCGGGGAGCTGTTTTTT,CASSQPERTSGGTGELFF,TRBV4-2,NA,TRBJ2-2,TRBD2
TGTGCCAGCAGGGTAGCGGGTGTCTACGAGCAGTACTTC,CASRVAGVYEQYF,TRBV25-1,NA,TRBJ2-7,TRBD2
TGCGCCAGCAGCTTGGCCTGGGGAGAGACCCAGTACTTC,CASSLAWGETQYF,TRBV5-1,NA,TRBJ2-5,NA
TGTGCCAGCAGCGCCTACAGGGGGGCCGGAAACACCATATATTTT,CASSAYRGAGNTIYF,TRBV7-8,NA,TRBJ1-3,TRBD1
TGCAGTGCTACGGTCCGGTTAGGTAAAGATACGCAGTATTTT,CSATVRLGKDTQYF,TRBV20-1,few,TRBJ2-3,NA
TGTGCCACCAGTGAAGGCGGAACGGGTGGGGATACGCAGTATTTT,CATSEGGTGGDTQYF,TRBV24-1,few,TRBJ2-3,NA
TGTGCCAGCAGTTTAAGGGCGGGTAGGGGCTACACCTTC,CASSLRAGRGYTF,TRBV12-3/TRBV12-4,many,TRBJ1-2,NA
TGTGCCAGCAGCCCCGGGACAGCCGGAAACACCATATATTTT,CASSPGTAGNTIYF,TRBV7-2,many,TRBJ1-3,TRBD1
TGTGCCACCAGCCGAGCAGGGCCCCAAGAGACCCAGTACTTC,CATSRAGPQETQYF,TRBV24-1,NA,TRBJ2-5,NA
TGTGCCATCAGTGAGTCAGGCAGGGGTAATACTGAAGCTTTCTTT,CAISESGRGNTEAFF,TRBV10-3,NA,TRBJ1-1,NA
TGTGCCTGTTCGTGGACCGACACCGGGGAGCTGTTTTTT,CACSWTDTGELFF,TRBV30,few,TRBJ2-2,NA
TGTGCCAGCTCACCTGCGGGACTAGCGGGAGGAAGGACAGATACGCAGTATTTT,CASSPAGLAGGRTDTQYF,TRBV18,NA,TRBJ2-3,TRBD2
TGTGCCAGCAGCTTCGGGTTGGACACTAACTATGGCTACACCTTC,CASSFGLDTNYGYTF,TRBV7-2,few,TRBJ1-2,NA
TGTGCCAGCAGAACGAACACCGGGGAGCTGTTTTTT,CASRTNTGELFF,TRBV27,few,TRBJ2-2,NA
TGTGCCAGCAGCCCATACCGGGACCGCAGAAACACCATATATTTT,CASSPYRDRRNTIYF,TRBV3-1,NA,TRBJ1-3,NA
TGTGCCAGCAGTTTTCGGGGGCGAGAGAACAGCAATCAGCCCCAGCATTTT,CASSFRGRENSNQPQHF,TRBV12-3/TRBV12-4,many,TRBJ1-5,NA
TGTGCCAGCAGTGAAGCCGCAGGCGGTCTCAGCCGGCAGTACTTC,CASSEAAGGLSRQYF,TRBV6-1,few,TRBJ2-7,NA
TGTGCCACCAGTGTGGCGAACAGTGTCAATGAGCAGTTCTTC,CATSVANSVNEQFF,TRBV24-1,few,TRBJ2-1,NA
TGCAGCGGAGGGCAGGGTAGAGCAGATACGCAGTATTTT,CSGGQGRADTQYF,TRBV29-1,NA,TRBJ2-3,NA
TGTGCCAGCACCCCATATTGGGTTCAGACCGGGGAGCTGTTTTTT,CASTPYWVQTGELFF,TRBV6-2/TRBV6-3,NA,TRBJ2-2,NA
TGTGCCAGTAGTAGCCAGGAGGGTTCACCCCTCCACTTT,CASSSQEGSPLHF,TRBV19,few,TRBJ1-6,NA
TGTGCCAGCAGCTCCCGGGACAAGAACACCGGGGAGCTGTTTTTT,CASSSRDKNTGELFF,TRBV5-5,few,TRBJ2-2,NA
TGCGCCAGCAGCTCACAGGGGCTCAATCAGCCCCAGCATTTT,CASSSQGLNQPQHF,TRBV5-1,many,TRBJ1-5,TRBD1
TGTGCCAGCAAGCCAGGGGGCGCAGGCAATGAGCAGTTCTTC,CASKPGGAGNEQFF,TRBV6-6,few,TRBJ2-1,TRBD1
TGTGCTAGTGGTTTGAGACTCCCGAAAGCCTACAATGAGCAGTTCTTC,CASGLRLPKAYNEQFF,TRBV12-5,NA,TRBJ2-1,NA
TGTGCCAACCGGGGTTATGGCTACACCTTC,CANRGYGYTF,TRBV5-6,NA,TRBJ1-2,NA
TGTGCCAGCAGCCTAGGACCCGCATGGAATGAGCAGTTCTTC,CASSLGPAWNEQFF,TRBV6-5,few,TRBJ2-1,NA
TGCAGCGGGGGAACCGGGACAGGGGGTGAAAAACTGTTTTTT,CSGGTGTGGEKLFF,TRBV29-1,once,TRBJ1-4,TRBD1
TGCGCCAGCAGCCAAGCCGGGACAGGGATTACTGAAGCTTTCTTT,CASSQAGTGITEAFF,TRBV4-1,NA,TRBJ1-1,TRBD1
TGTGCCAGCAGCGTATCTAGCGGGAGGGGGACCGGGGAGCTGTTTTTT,CASSVSSGRGTGELFF,TRBV7-2,few,TRBJ2-2,TRBD2
TGTGCCAGCAGAATTAACACCGGGGAGCTGTTTTTT,CASRINTGELFF,TRBV6-2/TRBV6-3,many,TRBJ2-2,NA
TGTGCCATCAGTGACGGGTCAGGGCGCAATCAGCCCCAGCATTTT,CAISDGSGRNQPQHF,TRBV10-3,few,TRBJ1-5,NA
TGTGCCAGCAGTCCGACAGGGCGAGAGCAGTACTTC,CASSPTGREQYF,TRBV25-1,few,TRBJ2-7,TRBD1
TGTGCCACCAGTGATATGATGGGGGAGAACACCGGGGAGCTGTTTTTT,CATSDMMGENTGELFF,TRBV24-1,once,TRBJ2-2,NA
TGTGCCAGCTCCCTAGATGGGACACACACGGAAAAACTGTTTTTT,CASSLDGTHTEKLFF,TRBV7-8,NA,TRBJ1-4,NA
TGCGCCAGCAGCTTGGGGCCGACAGGGGGCAAAGCGTACGAGCAGTACTTC,CASSLGPTGGKAYEQYF,TRBV5-1,few,TRBJ2-7,TRBD1
TGTGCCAGCCGAGAGCTGCCTGCAGGGAAGGGCTACACCTTC,CASRELPAGKGYTF,TRBV18,many,TRBJ1-2,NA
TGTGCCAGCAGTTTTGGAACAGCGAACGGCTACACCTTC,CASSFGTANGYTF,TRBV6-5,few,TRBJ1-2,NA
TGCAGTGCGTACCATCACGCAGGGGATACGCAGTATTTT,CSAYHHAGDTQYF,TRBV20-1,few,TRBJ2-3,NA
TGTGCCAGCAGCCGAAGACAGGGCCCCAATCAGCCCCAGCATTTT,CASSRRQGPNQPQHF,TRBV7-8,few,TRBJ1-5,TRBD1
TGTGCCAGCTCACCACGGCGGGGGATTTCTGATATTGAAAAACTGTTTTTT,CASSPRRGISDIEKLFF,TRBV18,NA,TRBJ1-4,NA
TGTGCCAGCAGCCCCGGCGGACTAGCGGAAGAGACCCAGTACTTC,CASSPGGLAEETQYF,TRBV3-1,NA,TRBJ2-5,TRBD2
TGTGCCAGTAGCCCGGGTCTAAACCGGTTCTTC,CASSPGLNRFF,TRBV19,NA,TRBJ2-1,NA
TGTGCCAGCAGCCGATCAGGGACAGGTGGCTACACCTTC,CASSRSGTGGYTF,TRBV12-3/TRBV12-4,few,TRBJ1-2,TRBD1
TGTGCCACCAGCAGAGATAGGTGGGTGAACACTGAAGCTTTCTTT,CATSRDRWVNTEAFF,TRBV15,NA,TRBJ1-1,NA
TGTGCCACCAGTGATTTCCGACTAGCGGGGGCTAGCACAGATACGCAGTATTTT,CATSDFRLAGASTDTQYF,TRBV24-1,few,TRBJ2-3,TRBD2
TGTGCCAGCAGTTACTCGATATATATAACAGGGAGCACCGGGGAGCTGTTTTTT,CASSYSIYITGSTGELFF,TRBV6-6,once,TRBJ2-2,NA